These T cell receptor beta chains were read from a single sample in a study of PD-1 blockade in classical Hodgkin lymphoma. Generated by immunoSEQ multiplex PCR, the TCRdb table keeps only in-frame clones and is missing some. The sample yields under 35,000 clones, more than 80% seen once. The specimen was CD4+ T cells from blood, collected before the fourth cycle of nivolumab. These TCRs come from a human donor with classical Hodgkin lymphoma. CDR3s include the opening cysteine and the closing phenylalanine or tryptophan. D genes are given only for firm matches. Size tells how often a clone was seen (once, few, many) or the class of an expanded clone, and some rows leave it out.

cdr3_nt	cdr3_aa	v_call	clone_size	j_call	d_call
TGTGCCAGCAGCCCAAGGGCAGATACGCAGTATTTT	CASSPRADTQYF	TRBV7-2	few	TRBJ2-3	.
TGTGCCAGCAGCTTGCGGGGCAGGGGGGCCAAAAACATTCAGTACTTC	CASSLRGRGAKNIQYF	TRBV11-2	.	TRBJ2-4	.
TGCGCCAGCAGCCAAGCTGGGACGGTTAACTATGGCTACACCTTC	CASSQAGTVNYGYTF	TRBV4-1	.	TRBJ1-2	.
TGCGCCAGCAGTACCCAGGGCAGTCAGCCCCAGCATTTT	CASSTQGSQPQHF	TRBV10-2	.	TRBJ1-5	.
TGTGCCAGCTCATCGAGAGGATACTATGGCTACACCTTC	CASSSRGYYGYTF	TRBV18	.	TRBJ1-2	.
TGTGCCAGCAGACCTACGGACGGACGGGGCTACACCTTC	CASRPTDGRGYTF	TRBV28	few	TRBJ1-2	.
TGCGCCAGCAGCTTGGAGGCGGGGGGGCGCGGGGGAGAGACCCAGTACTTC	CASSLEAGGRGGETQYF	TRBV5-1	.	TRBJ2-5	TRBD2
TGTGCCAGCAGCTTGTCAGGGAACTATGGCTACACCTTC	CASSLSGNYGYTF	TRBV5-6	.	TRBJ1-2	.
TGTGCCAGCAGCTTGGCGGGAGGGCCTCACGAGCAGTACTTC	CASSLAGGPHEQYF	TRBV7-6	.	TRBJ2-7	TRBD2
TGTGCCAGCAGCGTAGGAGGTCAGGGAAATGAAAAACTGTTTTTT	CASSVGGQGNEKLFF	TRBV9	.	TRBJ1-4	.
TGTGCCAGCAGGGGGGGAGGAGGCAATCAGCCCCAGCATTTT	CASRGGGGNQPQHF	TRBV6-6	.	TRBJ1-5	.
TGTGCCAGCAGCCAAGAAAGAGACAGGGACCACAATGAGCAGTTCTTC	CASSQERDRDHNEQFF	TRBV14	.	TRBJ2-1	TRBD1
TGTGCCAGCAGTGACAGGGTGGACGACGAGCAGTACTTC	CASSDRVDDEQYF	TRBV2	.	TRBJ2-7	.
TGTGCCAGCAGAGTGGGACTCTCCTACGAGCAGTACTTC	CASRVGLSYEQYF	TRBV6-6	.	TRBJ2-7	.
TGTGCCATCAGTGAGTCCGTAGGTAGCACTGAAGCTTTCTTT	CAISESVGSTEAFF	TRBV10-3	.	TRBJ1-1	.
TGTGCCAGTAGTATCCCCGGGACGAACTATGGCTACACCTTC	CASSIPGTNYGYTF	TRBV19	.	TRBJ1-2	.
TGTGCCAGCAGCTCTACCCCGGGGACAGCAATTGCCTACACCTTC	CASSSTPGTAIAYTF	TRBV7-2	.	TRBJ1-2	TRBD1
TGTGCCAGCAGCTCGCGGAACACTTACACCGGTTCACCCCTCCACTTT	CASSSRNTYTGSPLHF	TRBV5-6	.	TRBJ1-6	.
TGTGCCTGGAGTGCAGGAGTAAATAGCAATCAGCCCCAGCATTTT	CAWSAGVNSNQPQHF	TRBV30	.	TRBJ1-5	.
TGTGCCACCAGCACCTTAGCGGGAGATAAACAAGAGACCCAGTACTTC	CATSTLAGDKQETQYF	TRBV15	.	TRBJ2-5	TRBD2
TGTGCCAGCAGCCCACGACAGGGGCCAAGGGTTTCCGAGCAGTACTTC	CASSPRQGPRVSEQYF	TRBV5-4	.	TRBJ2-7	TRBD1
TGTGCCAGCAGCCCTACAGGGGGAACATATGGCTACACCTTC	CASSPTGGTYGYTF	TRBV16	.	TRBJ1-2	TRBD1
TGTGCCAGCAGTTCATCTAGCGCGTACAATGAGCAGTTCTTC	CASSSSSAYNEQFF	TRBV28	few	TRBJ2-1	.
TGTGCCAGCAGCTTAGGGGACAGGGACAGGGAGACCCAGTACTTC	CASSLGDRDRETQYF	TRBV7-9	.	TRBJ2-5	TRBD1
TGTGCCATCAGTGGGCGAGATGAGCAGTTCTTC	CAISGRDEQFF	TRBV10-3	.	TRBJ2-1	.
TGTGCCAGCAGCATGTCGGGGCGTAACACCGGGGAGCTGTTTTTT	CASSMSGRNTGELFF	TRBV4-2	.	TRBJ2-2	.
TGTGCCAGCAGCTCAATGGGTAGACGGAGAATGAACACTGAAGCTTTCTTT	CASSSMGRRRMNTEAFF	TRBV7-8	.	TRBJ1-1	.
TGTGCCAGCAGCCAAGGAAGCGGGACATACAATGAGCAGTTCTTC	CASSQGSGTYNEQFF	TRBV4-2	.	TRBJ2-1	.
TGTGCCAGTAGTATTGCGACGGGGAGATCACCCCTCCACTTT	CASSIATGRSPLHF	TRBV19	.	TRBJ1-6	.
TGTGCCAGCGGATCCGGGGCCACCTACAATGAGCAGTTCTTC	CASGSGATYNEQFF	TRBV2	.	TRBJ2-1	.
TGTGCCAGCAGCTTAGGGACTAGCGTGACCTACGAGCAGTACTTC	CASSLGTSVTYEQYF	TRBV7-2	.	TRBJ2-7	TRBD2
TGTGCCAGCAGCTCCCGGACTAGGAGGGAGACCCAGTACTTC	CASSSRTRRETQYF	TRBV5-8	once	TRBJ2-5	TRBD2
TGTGCCAGCAGTTTGGACATATATAGCAATCAGCCCCAGCATTTT	CASSLDIYSNQPQHF	TRBV6-5	.	TRBJ1-5	.
TGTGCCAGCAGCTTAGGGACTACCCGCGAGCAGTACTTC	CASSLGTTREQYF	TRBV7-2	.	TRBJ2-7	.
TGTGCCAGCACCATGGGGACAGGGGGCGTGTACGAGCAGTACTTC	CASTMGTGGVYEQYF	TRBV27	once	TRBJ2-7	TRBD1
TGTGCCAGCAGTTACACGGGACAGCGGGGGGACTACACCTTC	CASSYTGQRGDYTF	TRBV6-6	few	TRBJ1-2	TRBD1
TGTGCCACCAACAAACTGGGAGGGAACACCGGGGAGCTGTTTTTT	CATNKLGGNTGELFF	TRBV6-5	.	TRBJ2-2	.
TGCACCAGCAGCCAAGCACAGGGTAATCAGCCCCAGCATTTT	CTSSQAQGNQPQHF	TRBV1	.	TRBJ1-5	.
TGTGCCAGCAGCCCGGGGGGGCTGAACACTGAAGCTTTCTTT	CASSPGGLNTEAFF	TRBV5-4	.	TRBJ1-1	.
TGTGCCAGCAGCTTATTAACGGGCGCCGTCCTGACTTTC	CASSLLTGAVLTF	TRBV11-3	.	TRBJ2-6	.
TGTGCCAGCAGCACAACCGGGACCCTCCAAGAGACCCAGTACTTC	CASSTTGTLQETQYF	TRBV2	.	TRBJ2-5	.
TGTGCCTGGAGCCTCATAAAGGGTGAAAAACTGTTTTTT	CAWSLIKGEKLFF	TRBV30	once	TRBJ1-4	.
TGTGCCAGCAGTTACGACAGGGGGCGTGGCTACACCTTC	CASSYDRGRGYTF	TRBV6-6	.	TRBJ1-2	TRBD1
TGTGCTAGTGGTTTGACAGTTCCGGTTGAAGCTTTCTTT	CASGLTVPVEAFF	TRBV12-5	.	TRBJ1-1	.